A selection of T cell receptor beta chains follows, all from one sample in a study of vaccination and CD4 T cells after COVID-19. One entry per CDR3 protein results from TCRdb running MiXCR on the PCR reads. The sample contains 17,000 or so distinct CDR3 sequences, approximately 31% of which appear only once. For these TCRs, the target antigens are not known. What was sequenced was cultured CD4+ T cells from blood. All receptors derive from a human donor with COVID-19. Each CDR3 is given with its conserved first and last residue. The order of the fields is CDR3 length, J gene, D gene, V gene, clone size, CDR3 protein, CDR3 DNA. The D gene is left open where the match is weak. Not all rows give a size; the values are once, few, many and, for expanded clones, a class.

>14|TRBJ1-6|.|TRBV5-8|.
CASSRDNYNSPLHF
TGTGCCAGCAGCCGGGACAACTATAATTCACCCCTCCACTTT
>14|TRBJ1-1|.|TRBV29-1|.
CSVAPKGGHAEAFF
TGCAGCGTCGCCCCTAAGGGGGGGCACGCTGAAGCTTTCTTT
>15|TRBJ1-6|.|TRBV7-9|.
CASSLAGGANSPLHF
TGTGCCAGCAGCCTGGCGGGAGGGGCTAATTCACCCCTCCACTTT
>14|TRBJ2-7|.|TRBV5-4|.
CASSPRDSSFEQYF
TGTGCCAGCAGCCCGCGGGACTCCTCCTTCGAGCAGTACTTC
>14|TRBJ2-5|.|TRBV14|few
CASSQPGSGETQYF
TGTGCCAGCAGCCAGCCAGGGTCCGGGGAGACCCAGTACTTC
>15|TRBJ2-7|.|TRBV12-3/TRBV12-4|few
CASSAEDWSSYEQYF
TGTGCCAGCAGTGCTGAGGACTGGAGCTCCTACGAGCAGTACTTC
>17|TRBJ2-3|TRBD2|TRBV7-8|few
CASSWTAGGPSPDTQYF
TGTGCCAGCAGCTGGACAGCGGGGGGGCCGAGTCCAGATACGCAGTATTTT
>15|TRBJ2-1|.|TRBV7-2|few
CASSLRTAGDNEQFF
TGTGCCAGCAGCTTACGAACCGCGGGCGACAATGAGCAGTTCTTC
>16|TRBJ2-5|.|TRBV7-9|once
CASTHGLGGPGETQYF
TGTGCCAGCACCCACGGCTTGGGGGGGCCCGGGGAGACCCAGTACTTC
>15|TRBJ1-5|.|TRBV12-3/TRBV12-4|.
CASSKRDIGNQPQHF
TGTGCCAGCAGCAAACGGGACATAGGGAATCAGCCCCAGCATTTT
>16|TRBJ1-3|TRBD1|TRBV11-3|.
CASSGGGQVSGNTIYF
TGTGCCAGCAGCGGAGGGGGACAGGTCTCTGGAAACACCATATATTTT
>13|TRBJ2-1|.|TRBV14|.
CASSHAVGYEQFF
TGTGCCAGCAGCCACGCCGTTGGGTACGAGCAGTTCTTC
>16|TRBJ1-3|TRBD1|TRBV6-1|.
CASSESKTGAGNTIYF
TGTGCCAGCAGTGAAAGTAAAACAGGGGCTGGAAACACCATATATTTT
>14|TRBJ1-4|.|TRBV7-9|.
CASSLAPRGERLFF
TGTGCCAGCAGCTTAGCGCCGCGGGGTGAAAGACTGTTTTTT
>15|TRBJ1-2|.|TRBV11-2|few
CASSGPGQIAYGYTF
TGTGCCAGCAGCGGCCCGGGGCAGATCGCGTATGGCTACACCTTC
>15|TRBJ2-1|.|TRBV6-4|.
CASSIDLYAYNEQFF
TGTGCCAGCAGTATTGACTTGTATGCCTACAATGAGCAGTTCTTC
>15|TRBJ1-4|TRBD1|TRBV5-6|.
CASSQDRDLHEKLFF
TGTGCCAGCAGCCAGGACAGGGATCTTCATGAAAAACTGTTTTTT
>15|TRBJ2-5|TRBD1|TRBV14|.
CASSQAAGGLKTQYF
TGTGCCAGCAGCCAAGCGGCAGGGGGCTTGAAGACCCAGTACTTC
>11|TRBJ2-7|.|TRBV12-3/TRBV12-4|.
CASRLRSEQYF
TGTGCCAGCAGATTGCGATCCGAGCAGTACTTC
>11|TRBJ2-7|.|TRBV2|once
CASTDSYEQYF
TGTGCCAGCACCGACTCCTACGAGCAGTACTTC
>13|TRBJ2-7|.|TRBV2|.
CASRAGTFVEQYF
TGTGCCAGCAGAGCCGGGACCTTCGTCGAGCAGTACTTC
>15|TRBJ2-2|.|TRBV11-3|few
CASSPQQLNTGELFF
TGTGCCAGCAGCCCCCAGCAGCTGAACACCGGGGAGCTGTTTTTT
>17|TRBJ2-6|.|TRBV20-1|.
CSAPAIPGTSGANVLTF
TGCAGTGCTCCTGCTATCCCGGGGACCTCTGGGGCCAACGTCCTGACTTTC
>17|TRBJ1-5|.|TRBV7-6|medium-sized
CASSLVPATTGNQPQHF
TGTGCCAGCAGCTTAGTGCCTGCGACCACCGGCAATCAGCCCCAGCATTTT
>14|TRBJ1-2|.|TRBV2|.
CASSSTGLSSGYTF
TGTGCCAGCAGTTCAACAGGGTTGAGCTCTGGCTACACCTTC
>15|TRBJ1-1|.|TRBV7-8|few
CASSLRGAGNTEAFF
TGTGCCAGCAGCTTACGAGGGGCGGGGAACACTGAAGCTTTCTTT
>14|TRBJ1-5|.|TRBV19|few
CASTTEQFNQPQHF
TGTGCCAGTACCACCGAGCAGTTCAATCAGCCCCAGCATTTT
>17|TRBJ1-2|TRBD1|TRBV10-3|medium-sized
CAISGRTGHQGDYGYTF
TGTGCCATCAGTGGGAGGACAGGGCATCAGGGCGACTATGGCTACACCTTC
>14|TRBJ2-5|TRBD1|TRBV19|few
CASSPQGAWETQYF
TGTGCCAGTAGTCCCCAGGGGGCTTGGGAGACCCAGTACTTC
>16|TRBJ2-1|.|TRBV7-2|.
CASSFHGGFSYNEQFF
TGTGCCAGCAGCTTTCACGGGGGCTTCTCCTACAATGAGCAGTTCTTC
>13|TRBJ1-1|.|TRBV6-1|.
CASSEGWNTEAFF
TGTGCCAGCAGTGAAGGTTGGAACACTGAAGCTTTCTTT
>15|TRBJ1-5|.|TRBV18|few
CASSSEVAGNQPQHF
TGTGCCAGCTCGTCGGAGGTGGCGGGCAATCAGCCCCAGCATTTT
>18|TRBJ2-7|.|TRBV6-5|.
CASSYSGPTKHVPYEQYF
TGTGCCAGCAGTTACTCTGGCCCCACGAAGCATGTGCCCTACGAGCAGTACTTC
>16|TRBJ1-2|.|TRBV24-1|few
CATSDWQGSASAGYTF
TGTGCCACCAGTGATTGGCAGGGCAGTGCCTCGGCTGGCTACACCTTC
>15|TRBJ2-7|.|TRBV19|.
CASQPGTGGSYEQYF
TGTGCCAGTCAACCCGGGACCGGGGGATCCTACGAGCAGTACTTC
>15|TRBJ2-5|TRBD1|TRBV11-2|few
CASSLGQGVRETQYF
TGTGCCAGCAGCTTGGGACAGGGGGTCCGGGAGACCCAGTACTTC
>14|TRBJ1-3|.|TRBV6-5|.
CASSYGGPGNTIYF
TGTGCCAGCAGCTACGGGGGCCCTGGAAACACCATATATTTT
>14|TRBJ1-2|.|TRBV5-8|.
CASSLVGGFTGYTF
TGTGCCAGCAGCTTGGTTGGCGGGTTCACAGGCTACACCTTC
>14|TRBJ2-5|.|TRBV5-1|.
CASSLQAEEETQYF
TGCGCCAGCAGCTTGCAGGCGGAGGAGGAGACCCAGTACTTC
>15|TRBJ2-1|TRBD2|TRBV2|few
CASSENGGIYNEQFF
TGTGCCAGCAGTGAGAACGGGGGGATCTACAATGAGCAGTTCTTC
>13|TRBJ1-2|.|TRBV6-2/TRBV6-3|few
CASSPGPEGGYTF
TGTGCCAGCAGTCCGGGACCCGAAGGTGGCTACACCTTC
>13|TRBJ2-2|TRBD2|TRBV20-1|few
CSAAGGPGGELFF
TGCAGTGCTGCGGGGGGGCCGGGCGGGGAGCTGTTTTTT
>13|TRBJ1-1|.|TRBV6-2/TRBV6-3|.
CASSRREYTEAFF
TGTGCCAGCAGCAGACGGGAATACACTGAAGCTTTCTTT
>15|TRBJ2-5|TRBD1|TRBV5-6|few
CASIFWDRGQETQYF
TGTGCCAGCATCTTTTGGGACAGGGGGCAAGAGACCCAGTACTTC
>14|TRBJ2-7|TRBD1|TRBV20-1|.
CSATLRQGRDEQYF
TGCAGTGCCACCTTGAGACAGGGGCGCGACGAGCAGTACTTC
>13|TRBJ1-5|.|TRBV20-1|few
CSARGKLNQPQHF
TGCAGTGCTAGAGGCAAGCTAAATCAGCCCCAGCATTTT
>16|TRBJ2-7|TRBD2|TRBV27|few
CASSLKVAGIPYEQYF
TGTGCCAGCAGTCTAAAAGTAGCGGGGATACCCTACGAGCAGTACTTC
>12|TRBJ2-2|.|TRBV19|.
CASSLFTGELFF
TGTGCCAGTAGTCTTTTTACCGGGGAGCTGTTTTTT